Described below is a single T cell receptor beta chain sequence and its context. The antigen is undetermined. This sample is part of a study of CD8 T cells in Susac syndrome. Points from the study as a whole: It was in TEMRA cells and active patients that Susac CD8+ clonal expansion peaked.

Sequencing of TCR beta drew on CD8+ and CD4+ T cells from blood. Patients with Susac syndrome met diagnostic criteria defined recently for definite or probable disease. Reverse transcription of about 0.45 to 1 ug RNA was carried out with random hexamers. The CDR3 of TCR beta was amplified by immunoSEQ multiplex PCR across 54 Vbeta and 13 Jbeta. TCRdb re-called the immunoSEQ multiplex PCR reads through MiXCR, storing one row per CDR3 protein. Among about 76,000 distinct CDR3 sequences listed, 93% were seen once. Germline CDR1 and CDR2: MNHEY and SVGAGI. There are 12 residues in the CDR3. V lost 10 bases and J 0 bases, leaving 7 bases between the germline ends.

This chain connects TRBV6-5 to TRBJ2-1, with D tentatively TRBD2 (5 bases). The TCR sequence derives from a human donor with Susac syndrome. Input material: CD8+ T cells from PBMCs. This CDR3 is CATTSSYNEQFF. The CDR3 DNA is TGTGCCACTACTAGCTCCTACAATGAGCAGTTCTTC.